This TCR beta chain was obtained from a study of T cell responses to AZD1222 COVID-19 vaccine. Study as a whole: The analysis combined second doses at about 4 or about 12 weeks. Whole-study findings and limits: Vaccine-related CD4 TCRs covered spike, predominating at 160-218 and 743-854.

The CDR3 totals 15 residues. The J segment lost 5 bases and the V segment lost 0 bases, leaving 7 bases of the junction unmatched. Germline values: CDR1 SGDLS, CDR2 YYNGEE. Generated by immunoSEQ multiplex PCR, the TCRdb table keeps only in-frame clones and is missing some. The sample has more than 150,000 clones, more than 75% seen once. Remarks on this clone: The antigen is unknown.

The V call is TRBV9, the J call TRBJ2-5; TRBD2 agrees at 7 bases. The material sequenced was peripheral blood, taken on day 0 of AZD1222 vaccination. The receptor's source is an adult in good health. CDR3 sequence (DNA): TGTGCCAGCAGCGTAGGACTAGCAAAGGGGGAGACCCAGTACTTC. Translation: CASSVGLAKGETQYF.